The 5 T cell receptor beta chains below were found in one sample sequenced in a study of blood T cell repertoires in COVID-19. Sequencing was performed with immunoSEQ multiplex PCR; in TCRdb, only in-frame clones are kept and a portion is missing. The data show about 75,000 clones, about 74% seen once. Sequencing was carried out using peripheral blood. These receptors were obtained from a human donor with acute or convalescent COVID-19. The donor label of this sample is uncertain.

As DNA, the CDR3 is TGTGCCAGTATGGGCAGGGCCAGCACAGATACGCAGTATTTT. It translates to CASMGRASTDTQYF. The gene calls are TRBV19 and TRBJ2-3, with a possible D match to TRBD1 (5 bases). Trimming stripped 7 bases from V and 0 bases from J, with 11 bases between. The CDR3 has 14 residues. CDR1 and CDR2 (germline): LNHDA, SQIVND (reference sequence).

Here the CDR3 reads CASSAGTGMSQPQHF. As DNA, the CDR3 is TGTGCCAGCAGCGCCGGGACAGGTATGAGTCAGCCCCAGCATTTT. The genes are TRBV7-9 and TRBJ1-5; 8 nucleotides line up with TRBD1. The CDR3 sequence is 15 residues long. With V trimmed by 5 bases and J by 6 bases, 9 bases remained unmatched. Per the germline V gene, CDR1 is SEHNR and CDR2 is FQNEAQ (reference sequence).

J is TRBJ1-2 and V is TRBV7-8; no definite D call. This CDR3 contains 14 residues. Trimming took 0 bases from V and 1 from J, leaving 6 bases between them. Germline CDR1 is SGHVS and CDR2 is FQNEAQ. CDR3 sequence: CASSLANNNYGYTF. The DNA of the CDR3 is TGTGCCAGCAGCTTAGCGAACAATAACTATGGCTACACCTTC.

The sample holds one count of this clone. This chain uses TRBV6-5 with TRBJ1-1; 7 nucleotides agree with TRBD1. Germline assignment: CDR1 MNHEY and CDR2 SVGAGI. V lost 6 bases to trimming and J lost 6 bases; unmatched junction nucleotides: 7. CDR3 length equals 13 residues. The CDR3 nucleotides read TGTGCCAGCAGGAGACAGGGTTCGCCTGAAGCTTTCTTT. Encoded protein: CASRRQGSPEAFF.

J is TRBJ1-1 and V is TRBV5-5, with D tentatively TRBD1 (6 bases). This CDR3 is built from 15 residues. Trimming took 4 bases from V and 0 from J, leaving 13 bases between them. In germline, CDR1 is SGHKS, CDR2 YYEKEE (reference sequence). The CDR3 region has the DNA TGTGCCAGCAGCGTACAGGGTCGTGTGAACACTGAAGCTTTCTTT. It encodes CASSVQGRVNTEAFF. Supplemented by reference TRBV5-5 and TRBJ1-1, the full variable domain reads DAGVTQSPTHLIKTRGQQVTLRCSPISGHKSVSWYQQVLGQGPQFIFQYYEKEERGRGNFPDRFSARQFPNYSSELNVNALLLGDSALYLCASSVQGRVNTEAFFGQGTRLTVV.